These 23 T cell receptor beta chains originate from one sample sequenced in a study of shared clonotypes between healthy human individuals. Positive CCR7 selection of CD45RO-negative cells yielded the naive CD8 cells, and terminally differentiated effector memory CD45RA+ cells were excluded. Produced via immunoSEQ multiplex PCR; TCRdb's table is partial and in-frame only. The table includes roughly 890,000 clones, around 92% detected once. Sequenced input: naive CD8+ T cells sorted from blood. The receptors come from a man under 40 in good health.

This CDR3 is CASSEALAGQWYEQYF. The CDR3 DNA reads TGTGCCAGCAGTGAAGCGCTGGCAGGGCAATGGTACGAGCAGTACTTC. The chain is built from TRBV6-1 and TRBJ2-7, with D possibly being TRBD1 (5 bases). The V and J ends lost 0 bases and 4 bases respectively, with 16 bases between them. The CDR3 extends over 16 amino acids. CDR1 and CDR2 (germline): MNHNS, SASEGT.

The genes are TRBV19 and TRBJ1-2, with a possible D match to TRBD1 (6 bases). The V gene's germline CDR1 is LNHDA and CDR2 SQIVND (reference sequence). The CDR3 extends over 16 amino acids. V shed 3 bases and J shed 2 bases, with 16 bases lying between them. DNA of the CDR3: TGTGCCAGTAGTATGCGACAGGATCGACGGAACTATGGCTACACCTTC. Its protein is CASSMRQDRRNYGYTF.

The count of this clone is one. The genes are TRBV2 and TRBJ2-5; unclear D gene. CDR3 length: 13 amino acids. Between the trimmed V and J ends, which lost 4 bases and 5 bases, there was a span of 11 bases. Germline CDR1 SNHLY, CDR2 FYNNEI. CDR3: CASSVWLRETQYF. The CDR3 DNA sequence: TGTGCCAGCAGTGTTTGGCTCAGGGAGACCCAGTACTTC.

This chain connects TRBV11-2 to TRBJ2-7; 7 bases match TRBD1. V shed 0 bases, J shed 4 bases, and the junction held 9 bases outside the gene matches. Germline lookup yields CDR1 SGHAT and CDR2 FQNNGV. There are 16 residues in the CDR3. The chain's CDR3 is CASSLDPSDRNYEQYF. CDR3 coding DNA: TGTGCCAGCAGCTTAGATCCCTCGGACAGGAATTACGAGCAGTACTTC.

This rearrangement joins TRBV30 to TRBJ2-5; D is unresolved. The CDR3 is 10 residues long. Trimming cost V 3 bases and J 7 bases, with 6 bases left between them. Germline V gene lookup returns CDR1 GTSNPN and CDR2 SVGIG (reference sequence). The CDR3 nucleotides read TGTGCCTGGAGCGTAGGGACCCAGTACTTC. Protein sequence: CAWSVGTQYF.

V and J are TRBV27 and TRBJ2-7, with D tentatively TRBD1 (6 bases). This CDR3 is 13 amino acids long. Trimming took 5 bases from V and 6 from J, leaving 14 bases between them. Per germline, CDR1 MNHEY and CDR2 SMNVEV (reference sequence). For the CDR3, the DNA is TGTGCCAGCAGTAGGGGGTATGGGTCCGAGCAGTACTTC. This translates into CASSRGYGSEQYF.

This chain links TRBV4-1 with TRBJ2-1, with D uncertain. V gave up 1 base and J gave up 8 bases, with 15 bases separating them. This CDR3 spans 15 amino acids. Germline V lookup: CDR1 MGHRA, CDR2 YSYEKL. CDR3 in DNA: TGCGCCAGCAGCCAAGGATGGGGAAATAAGGATGAGCAGTTCTTC. It encodes CASSQGWGNKDEQFF.

V and J are TRBV29-1 and TRBJ2-7; 9 positions agree with TRBD1. The CDR3 runs 14 residues. V trimming: 2 bases; J trimming: 3 bases; junction bases outside the gene matches: 5. Germline CDR1 and CDR2: SQVTM and ANQGSEA. The CDR3 nucleotides are TGCAGCGTTGAAATAACAGGGGGCGGCTACGAGCAGTACTTC. Translated: CSVEITGGGYEQYF.

This rearrangement joins TRBV6-1 to TRBJ2-7; a possible D gene is TRBD2 (5 bases). V was shortened by 7 bases and J by 3 bases, with 16 bases between the two germline ends. The CDR3 has 14 amino acids. Germline loops: CDR1 MNHNS, CDR2 SASEGT. Here the CDR3 reads CASNPTTSLYEQYF. For the CDR3, the DNA is TGTGCCAGCAATCCCACCACTAGTCTCTACGAGCAGTACTTC.

The chain links TRBV16 to TRBJ1-4; D is ambiguous. The CDR3 covers 12 residues. Germline lookup yields CDR1 KGHSY and CDR2 FQNENV. The germline V and J ends were trimmed by 6 bases and 4 bases, with 6 bases remaining between them. As DNA, the CDR3 is TGTGCCAGCAGTGTTGTTAATGAAAAACTGTTTTTT. This translates into CASSVVNEKLFF.

V is TRBV27 and J is TRBJ2-3, with D unresolved. Germline V gene data show CDR1 as MNHEY and CDR2 as SMNVEV (reference sequence). CDR3 length: 12 residues. Trimming removed 4 bases at V and 5 bases at J, with 7 bases between. The CDR3 DNA is TGTGCCAGCAGTTGGTTCGGAGATACGCAGTATTTT. This sequence encodes CASSWFGDTQYF.

This sequence joins TRBV27 and TRBJ2-7, with 7 bases identical to TRBD1. CDR1 MNHEY and CDR2 SMNVEV come from the germline V gene (reference sequence). After removal of 5 bases from V and 3 bases from J, the junction contained 4 bases not matched to a gene. The CDR3 has 13 residues. The CDR3: CASSPRQGYEQYF. The CDR3 DNA reads as TGTGCCAGCAGTCCGCGACAGGGCTACGAGCAGTACTTC.

This clone showed up just once. This rearrangement joins TRBV6-1 to TRBJ2-7, with 9 bases lining up with TRBD1. V shed 6 bases, J shed 6 bases, and the junction held 12 bases outside the gene matches. The germline V gene encodes CDR1 MNHNS and CDR2 SASEGT. There are 15 residues in the CDR3. In DNA form, the CDR3 reads TGTGCCAGCAGCACTGGGACAGGGCTTCATACCGAGCAGTACTTC. Residues: CASSTGTGLHTEQYF.

This clone has only one observation. V usage is TRBV15 and J usage is TRBJ2-5; 7 bases map to TRBD1. Germline V gives CDR1 LNHNV, CDR2 YYDKDF (reference sequence). This CDR3 contains 15 residues. V was clipped by 1 base and J by 2 bases; unmatched bases: 4. CDR3 nucleotides: TGTGCCACCAGCAGAGTAAGGACAGGACAAGAGACCCAGTACTTC. Its protein product is CATSRVRTGQETQYF.

V and J are TRBV7-6 and TRBJ2-5; D may be TRBD1 (5 bases). V was shortened by 1 base and J by 2 bases, with 14 bases between the two germline ends. The V gene's germline CDR1 is SGHVS and CDR2 FNYEAQ. CDR3 length: 16 residues. The CDR3 DNA reads TGTGCCAGCAGCTTAGTTCCGTACGCAGGGCAAGAGACCCAGTACTTC. Amino acid sequence: CASSLVPYAGQETQYF.

This clone was seen just once. The J gene is TRBJ1-3, the V gene TRBV5-5, with a possible D match to TRBD1 (5 bases). Trimming removed 2 bases from V and 5 bases from J, with 11 bases in between. Germline V lookup: CDR1 SGHKS, CDR2 YYEKEE (reference sequence). CDR3 length: 14 amino acids. In DNA form, the CDR3 reads TGTGCCAGCAGCTTCAGGGAAAGAAGAAACACCATATATTTT. This translates into CASSFRERRNTIYF.

The chain combines TRBV2 with TRBJ1-2; D might be TRBD1 (5 bases). The CDR3 has 15 amino acids. The V end lost 6 bases, the J end lost 2 bases, and 16 bases lay between the germline ends. From germline, CDR1 is SNHLY and CDR2 FYNNEI. CDR3 residues: CASSGEGGANYGYTF. In DNA, the CDR3 is TGTGCCAGCAGCGGGGAAGGCGGGGCAAACTATGGCTACACCTTC.

This chain joins TRBV2 and TRBJ2-7; no clear D gene. Germline CDR1 is SNHLY and CDR2 is FYNNEI. The V gene lost 4 bases and the J gene lost 3 bases, with 16 bases spanning the gap. CDR3 length: 15 amino acids. CDR3 coding DNA: TGTGCCAGCAGTGTAAGAGGTAAAGGAATCTACGAGCAGTACTTC. Protein sequence: CASSVRGKGIYEQYF.

V and J are TRBV4-2 and TRBJ2-2; D is unresolved. V lost 5 bases and J 1 base, leaving 14 bases between the germline ends. In germline, CDR1 is LGHNA, CDR2 YNFKEQ. The CDR3 runs to 16 residues. This chain's CDR3 is CASSTTLTLNTGELFF. CDR3 nucleotides: TGTGCCAGCAGCACCACCTTGACCCTGAACACCGGGGAGCTGTTTTTT.

The chain couples TRBV2 to TRBJ2-7, with TRBD1 matching over 12 bases. CDR1 is SNHLY and CDR2 is FYNNEI in the germline V gene. The CDR3 runs 16 residues. The junction had 6 bases not matched to a gene; V was cut back by 2 bases and J by 4 bases. In DNA, the CDR3 is TGTGCCAGCAGTGAACCCAGGGGACAGGGGGCATACGAGCAGTACTTC. Translated: CASSEPRGQGAYEQYF.

To note about this clone: Additional DNA sequences in this sample encode the identical CDR3. V usage is TRBV13 and J usage is TRBJ1-1; no clear D. CDR3 length: 13 residues. The germline gives CDR1 PRHDT, CDR2 FYEKMQ (reference sequence). V was shortened by 0 bases and J by 0 bases, with 2 bases between the two germline ends. Written as DNA, the CDR3 is TGTGCCAGCAGCTTAGGCTTGAACACTGAAGCTTTCTTT. It translates to CASSLGLNTEAFF.

CDR3 protein: CSAKPDGDQPQHF. Written as DNA, the CDR3 is TGCAGCGCAAAACCGGACGGGGATCAGCCCCAGCATTTT. The rearrangement joins TRBV29-1 to TRBJ1-5, with D uncertain. The ends were cut back, 7 bases at V and 5 bases at J, with 15 bases in the middle. The CDR3 covers 13 residues. The germline V gene encodes CDR1 SQVTM and CDR2 ANQGSEA.

This rearrangement joins TRBV19 to TRBJ2-2; tentative D call: TRBD1 (5 bases). This CDR3 region has 14 residues. Trimming removed 3 bases at V and 7 bases at J, with 12 bases between. Germline loops: CDR1 LNHDA, CDR2 SQIVND (reference sequence). This CDR3 reads CASSIPPRVGELFF. The CDR3 coding sequence is TGTGCCAGTAGTATCCCCCCCAGGGTCGGGGAGCTGTTTTTT.